Listed below are T cell receptor beta chains from one sample, sequenced in a study of blood T cell repertoires in COVID-19. TCRdb keeps only in-frame clones here, not all; method: immunoSEQ multiplex PCR. This table holds 200,000 to 300,000 clones, approximately 87% found once. The sample was peripheral blood. The receptor source for this set is a woman aged 45-60 years with acute or convalescent COVID-19. Both conserved end residues are part of each CDR3. A D gene is named only where the DNA matches it firmly. Not every row has a clone size; where given, it reads once, few, many or a size class.

J | size | V | D | DNA | CDR3
TRBJ2-1 | . | TRBV7-7 | TRBD2 | TGTGCCAGCAGCCGCGCGGGAGAAAGTGAGCAGTTCTTC | CASSRAGESEQFF
TRBJ1-2 | once | TRBV7-9 | . | TGTGCCAGCAGCTCCGCTGGTGAAAGGCGGAGCTATGGCTACACCTTC | CASSSAGERRSYGYTF
TRBJ1-6 | . | TRBV30 | TRBD1 | TGTGCCTGGGACAGGGGTAATTCACCCCTCCACTTT | CAWDRGNSPLHF
TRBJ1-4 | . | TRBV2 | . | TGTGCCAGCACCGAAAGGGGAATCGGTGAAAAACTGTTTTTT | CASTERGIGEKLFF
TRBJ2-7 | . | TRBV25-1 | . | TGTGCCAGCAGCCCGGCTAGGTACGAGCAGTACTTC | CASSPARYEQYF
TRBJ2-2 | . | TRBV27 | TRBD2 | TGTGCCAGCAGTTTACGACTAGCGGGAGCCGGGGAGCTGTTTTTT | CASSLRLAGAGELFF
TRBJ2-2 | . | TRBV27 | . | TGTGCCAGCAGTCTCAATGCGGCAACAACTGGCGGGGAGCTGTTTTTT | CASSLNAATTGGELFF
TRBJ1-1 | . | TRBV5-6 | . | TGTGCCAGCAAGACAGGGAACACTGAAGCTTTCTTT | CASKTGNTEAFF
TRBJ2-7 | . | TRBV6-5 | . | TGTGCCAGCACCCAACCTCACAGCTACGAGCAGTACTTC | CASTQPHSYEQYF
TRBJ2-7 | . | TRBV29-1 | TRBD1 | TGCAGCGTTCACGGGACAGGGGCCTCCGAGCAGTACTTC | CSVHGTGASEQYF
TRBJ2-7 | . | TRBV18 | . | TGTGCCAGCTCACCACCCCAACCCAGTTCCTACGAGCAGTACTTC | CASSPPQPSSYEQYF
TRBJ2-1 | once | TRBV6-4 | . | TGTGCCAGCAGTGACGGCGGGGCTAGCGATGAGCAGTTCTTC | CASSDGGASDEQFF
TRBJ2-6 | . | TRBV20-1 | . | TGCAGTGCTAGTCCCTTAGCAGGGAAAGAATCTGGGGCCAACGTCCTGACTTTC | CSASPLAGKESGANVLTF
TRBJ1-6 | once | TRBV25-1 | TRBD1 | TGTGCCAGCAGTGAATCCGACAGGGGGCACTCACCCCTCCACTTT | CASSESDRGHSPLHF
TRBJ2-3 | once | TRBV11-2 | . | TGTGCCAGCAGCACCCAGAAGGGTAGCGGTCATTCGCCAGATACGCAGTATTTT | CASSTQKGSGHSPDTQYF
TRBJ2-1 | . | TRBV5-1 | . | TGCGCCAGCAGTCCTACCCTTTCCTTCGGGGAGCAGTTCTTC | CASSPTLSFGEQFF
TRBJ1-1 | . | TRBV5-1 | . | TGCGCCAGCAGCTTGGAAATATTTACAGGGCAGACTGAAGCTTTCTTT | CASSLEIFTGQTEAFF
TRBJ1-2 | . | TRBV24-1 | . | TGTGCCACCAGTGACCCTGTAGTGAACTATGGCTACACCTTC | CATSDPVVNYGYTF
TRBJ2-1 | . | TRBV3-1/TRBV3-2 | TRBD2 | TGTGCCAGCCAAAGCGGGGCCCTGGGGGGTCATGGGCAGTTCTTC | CASQSGALGGHGQFF
TRBJ2-2 | few | TRBV7-3 | . | TGTGCCAGCAGCTTTGACAGCACCGGGGAGCTGTTTTTT | CASSFDSTGELFF
TRBJ2-3 | . | TRBV7-2 | . | TGTGCCAGCAGGAGAGGCGGAAGAAGCACAGATACGCAGTATTTT | CASRRGGRSTDTQYF
TRBJ2-3 | . | TRBV7-3 | TRBD1 | TGTGCCAGCAGCCAGAGACAGGGGCCAGATACGCAGTATTTT | CASSQRQGPDTQYF
TRBJ1-1 | . | TRBV2 | TRBD1 | TGTGCCAGCAGTGTCTGGGACAGGGGAACTGAAGCTTTCTTT | CASSVWDRGTEAFF
TRBJ1-2 | . | TRBV6-1 | . | TGTGCCAGCAGTGAAGTTACGGACAGTGGCTACACCTTC | CASSEVTDSGYTF
TRBJ2-3 | . | TRBV5-1 | TRBD2 | TGCGCCAGCACCCTACTAGCGGCAGGGAGCACAGATACGCAGTATTTT | CASTLLAAGSTDTQYF
TRBJ2-2 | . | TRBV5-1 | TRBD2 | TGCGCCAGCAGTCACCGTGGACTAGCGGGAGGGATGGGGACCGGGGAGCTGTTTTTT | CASSHRGLAGGMGTGELFF
TRBJ2-3 | . | TRBV27 | TRBD2 | TGTGCCAGCAGTTTCCCTAGCGGAGGCCGGCCCGATACGCAGTATTTT | CASSFPSGGRPDTQYF